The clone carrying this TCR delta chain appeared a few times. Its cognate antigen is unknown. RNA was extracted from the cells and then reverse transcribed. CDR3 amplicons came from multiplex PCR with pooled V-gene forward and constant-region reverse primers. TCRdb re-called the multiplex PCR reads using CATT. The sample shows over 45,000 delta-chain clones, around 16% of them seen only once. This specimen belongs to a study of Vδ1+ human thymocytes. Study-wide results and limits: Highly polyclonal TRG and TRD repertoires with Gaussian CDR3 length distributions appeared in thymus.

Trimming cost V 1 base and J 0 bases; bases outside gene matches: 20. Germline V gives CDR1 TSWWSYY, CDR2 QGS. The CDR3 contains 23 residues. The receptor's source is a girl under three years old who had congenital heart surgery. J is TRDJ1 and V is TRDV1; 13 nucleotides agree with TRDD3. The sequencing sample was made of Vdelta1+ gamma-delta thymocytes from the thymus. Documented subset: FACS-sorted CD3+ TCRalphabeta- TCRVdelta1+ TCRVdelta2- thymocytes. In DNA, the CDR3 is TGTGCTCTTGGGGAACGTATTCCCTACGCTTCTACTGGGGGATACGGGAACACCGATAAACTCATCTTT. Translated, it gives CALGERIPYASTGGYGNTDKLIF.